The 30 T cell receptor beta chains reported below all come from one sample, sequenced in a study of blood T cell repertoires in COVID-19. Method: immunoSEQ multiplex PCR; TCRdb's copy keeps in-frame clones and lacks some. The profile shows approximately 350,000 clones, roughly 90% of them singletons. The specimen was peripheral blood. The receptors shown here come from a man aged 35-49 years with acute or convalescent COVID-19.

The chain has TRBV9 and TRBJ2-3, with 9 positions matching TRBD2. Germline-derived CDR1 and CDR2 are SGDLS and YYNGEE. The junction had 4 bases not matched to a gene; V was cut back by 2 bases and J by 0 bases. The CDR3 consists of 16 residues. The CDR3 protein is CASSVGLALSTDTQYF. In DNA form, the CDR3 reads TGTGCCAGCAGCGTCGGACTAGCGTTGAGCACAGATACGCAGTATTTT.

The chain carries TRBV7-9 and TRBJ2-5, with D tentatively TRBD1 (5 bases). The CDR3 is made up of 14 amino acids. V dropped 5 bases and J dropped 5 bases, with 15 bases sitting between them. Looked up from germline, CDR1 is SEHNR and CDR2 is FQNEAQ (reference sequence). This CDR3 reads CASSARSRVETQYF. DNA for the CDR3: TGTGCCAGCAGCGCCCGGAGCAGGGTGGAGACCCAGTACTTC.

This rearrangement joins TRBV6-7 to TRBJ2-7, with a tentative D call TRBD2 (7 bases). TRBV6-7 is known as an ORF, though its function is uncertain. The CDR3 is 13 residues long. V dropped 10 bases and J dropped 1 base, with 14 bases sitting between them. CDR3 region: CATRGGNSYEQYF. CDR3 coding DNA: TGTGCCACCAGGGGAGGGAATTCCTACGAGCAGTACTTC.

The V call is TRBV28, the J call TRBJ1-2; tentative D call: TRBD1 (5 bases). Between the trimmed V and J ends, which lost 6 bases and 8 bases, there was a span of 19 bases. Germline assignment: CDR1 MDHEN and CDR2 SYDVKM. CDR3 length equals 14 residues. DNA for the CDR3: TGTGCCAGCAGCCCCCCCCCGCAGGGCCCAGGCTACACCTTC. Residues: CASSPPPQGPGYTF.

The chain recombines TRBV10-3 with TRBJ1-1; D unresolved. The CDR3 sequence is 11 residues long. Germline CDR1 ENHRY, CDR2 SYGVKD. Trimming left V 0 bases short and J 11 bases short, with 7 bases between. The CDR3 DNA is TGTGCCATCAGTGAGTCTACCAGGGCTTTCTTT. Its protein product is CAISESTRAFF.

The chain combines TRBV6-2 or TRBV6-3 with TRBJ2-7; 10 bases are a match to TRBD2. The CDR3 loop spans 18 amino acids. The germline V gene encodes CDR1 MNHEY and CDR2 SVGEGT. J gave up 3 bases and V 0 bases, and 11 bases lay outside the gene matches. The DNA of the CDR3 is TGTGCCAGCAGTTACTCGATTTCCCTGCTAGCGGGGGACTACGAGCAGTACTTC. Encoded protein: CASSYSISLLAGDYEQYF.

CDR3 DNA: TGTGCCAGCAGCTTAGGCGCAGGGAGGGTCTACGAGCAGTACTTC. Residues: CASSLGAGRVYEQYF. The chain carries TRBV7-6 and TRBJ2-7; 7 bases agree with TRBD2. This CDR3 is built from 15 residues. After removal of 1 base from V and 3 bases from J, the junction contained 6 bases not matched to a gene. Germline values: CDR1 SGHVS, CDR2 FNYEAQ.

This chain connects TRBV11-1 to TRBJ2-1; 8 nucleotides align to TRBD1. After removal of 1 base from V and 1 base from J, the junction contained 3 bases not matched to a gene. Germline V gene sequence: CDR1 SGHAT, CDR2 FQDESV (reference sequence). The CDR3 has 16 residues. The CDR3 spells CASSLEGTGSYNEQFF. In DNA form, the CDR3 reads TGTGCCAGCAGCTTAGAAGGGACAGGATCCTACAATGAGCAGTTCTTC.

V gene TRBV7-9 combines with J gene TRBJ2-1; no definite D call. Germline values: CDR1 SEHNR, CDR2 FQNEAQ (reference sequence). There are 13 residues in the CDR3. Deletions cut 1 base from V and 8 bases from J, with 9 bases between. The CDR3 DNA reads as TGTGCCAGCAGCTTAGTAGCCGGGTATGAGCAGTTCTTC. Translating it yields CASSLVAGYEQFF. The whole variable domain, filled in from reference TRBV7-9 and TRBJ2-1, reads DTGVSQNPRHKITKRGQNVTFRCDPISEHNRLYWYRQTLGQGPEFLTYFQNEAQLEKSRLLSDRFSAERPKGSFSTLEIQRTEQGDSAMYLCASSLVAGYEQFFGPGTRLTVL.

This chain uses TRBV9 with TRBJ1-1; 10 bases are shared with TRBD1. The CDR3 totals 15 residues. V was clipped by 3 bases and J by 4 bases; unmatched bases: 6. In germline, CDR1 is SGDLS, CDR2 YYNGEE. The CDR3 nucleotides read TGTGCCAGCAGCGCGACCCGGGACAGGGGCACTGAAGCTTTCTTT. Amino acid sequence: CASSATRDRGTEAFF.

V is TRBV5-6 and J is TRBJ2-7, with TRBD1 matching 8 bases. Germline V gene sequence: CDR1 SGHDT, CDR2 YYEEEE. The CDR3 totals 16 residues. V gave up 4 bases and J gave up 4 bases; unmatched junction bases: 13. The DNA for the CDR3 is TGTGCCAGCAGCCCTTACCGGGACAGGCCTTTTTACGAGCAGTACTTC. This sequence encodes CASSPYRDRPFYEQYF.

The CDR3 region is CASSERGGLNQPQHF. In DNA, the CDR3 is TGTGCCAGCAGTGAACGGGGGGGTCTAAATCAGCCCCAGCATTTT. The V call is TRBV2, the J call TRBJ1-5; tentative D call: TRBD1 (5 bases). The CDR3 extends over 15 amino acids. From germline, CDR1 is SNHLY and CDR2 FYNNEI. The V end lost 2 bases, the J end lost 4 bases, and 12 bases lay between the germline ends. The complete variable domain, with remaining parts taken from reference TRBV2 and TRBJ1-5, reads EPEVTQTPSHQVTQMGQEVILRCVPISNHLYFYWYRQILGQKVEFLVSFYNNEISEKSEIFDDQFSVERPDGSNFTLKIRSTKLEDSAMYFCASSERGGLNQPQHFGDGTRLSIL.

DNA of the CDR3: TGCGCCAGCAGTGAGTCCCTAGCGGGAGGGGGTTACAATGAGCAGTTCTTC. This encodes CASSESLAGGGYNEQFF. The rearrangement uses TRBV10-1 and TRBJ2-1; TRBD2 matches 12 bases. In germline, CDR1 is WNHNN, CDR2 SYGVQD (reference sequence). This CDR3 has 17 amino acids. V trimming: 0 bases; J trimming: 4 bases; junction bases outside the gene matches: 4.

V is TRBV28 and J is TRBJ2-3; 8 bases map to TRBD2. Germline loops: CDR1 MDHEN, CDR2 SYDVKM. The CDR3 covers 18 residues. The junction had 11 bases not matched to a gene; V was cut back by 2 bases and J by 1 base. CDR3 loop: CASSLRTSSGGGTDTQYF. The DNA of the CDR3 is TGTGCCAGCAGTTTACGAACCAGCTCGGGAGGGGGCACAGATACGCAGTATTTT.

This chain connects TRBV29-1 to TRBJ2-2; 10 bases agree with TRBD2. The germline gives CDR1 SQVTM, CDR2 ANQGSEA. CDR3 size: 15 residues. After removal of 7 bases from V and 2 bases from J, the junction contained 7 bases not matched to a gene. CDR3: CSALGLAVNTGELFF. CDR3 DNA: TGCAGCGCTCTAGGACTAGCGGTTAACACCGGGGAGCTGTTTTTT.

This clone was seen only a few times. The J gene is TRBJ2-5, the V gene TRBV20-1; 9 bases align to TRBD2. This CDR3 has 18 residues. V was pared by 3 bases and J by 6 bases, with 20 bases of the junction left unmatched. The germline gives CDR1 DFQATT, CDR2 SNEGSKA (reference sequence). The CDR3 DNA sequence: TGCAGTGCTAGTTCAGACGAAGCCGGGGCGGGGGGGCGGAAGACCCAGTACTTC. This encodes CSASSDEAGAGGRKTQYF.

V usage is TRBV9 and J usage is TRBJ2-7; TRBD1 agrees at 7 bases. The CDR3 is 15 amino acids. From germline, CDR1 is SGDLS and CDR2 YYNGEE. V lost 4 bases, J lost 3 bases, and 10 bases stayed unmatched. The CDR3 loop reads CASSPRGDRYYEQYF. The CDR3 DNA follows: TGTGCCAGCAGCCCACGAGGGGACAGATACTACGAGCAGTACTTC.

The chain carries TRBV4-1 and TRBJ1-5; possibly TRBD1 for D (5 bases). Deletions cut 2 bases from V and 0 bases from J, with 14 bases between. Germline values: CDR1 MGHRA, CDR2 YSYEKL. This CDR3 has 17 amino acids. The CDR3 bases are TGCGCCAGCAGCCAATCCCCGGAGGGGTATAGCAATCAGCCCCAGCATTTT. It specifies CASSQSPEGYSNQPQHF.

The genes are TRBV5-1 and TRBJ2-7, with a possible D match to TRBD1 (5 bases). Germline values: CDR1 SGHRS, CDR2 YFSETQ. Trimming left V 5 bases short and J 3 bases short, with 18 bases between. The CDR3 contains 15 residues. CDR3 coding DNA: TGCGCCAGCAGGCGAACCGCTGAAGGGGTCTACGAGCAGTACTTC. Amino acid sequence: CASRRTAEGVYEQYF.

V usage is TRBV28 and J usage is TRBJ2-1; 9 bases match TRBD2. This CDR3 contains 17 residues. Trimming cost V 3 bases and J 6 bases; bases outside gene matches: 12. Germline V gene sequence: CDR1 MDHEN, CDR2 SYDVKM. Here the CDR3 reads CASSFSSTSGYSNEQFF. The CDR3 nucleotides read TGTGCCAGCAGTTTCTCTTCAACTAGCGGGTACTCCAATGAGCAGTTCTTC.

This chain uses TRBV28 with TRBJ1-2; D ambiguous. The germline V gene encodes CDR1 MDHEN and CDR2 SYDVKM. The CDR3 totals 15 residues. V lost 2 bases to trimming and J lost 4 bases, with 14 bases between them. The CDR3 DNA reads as TGTGCCAGCAGTTTACGGGATACCAGCCTCTATGGCTACACCTTC. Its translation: CASSLRDTSLYGYTF.

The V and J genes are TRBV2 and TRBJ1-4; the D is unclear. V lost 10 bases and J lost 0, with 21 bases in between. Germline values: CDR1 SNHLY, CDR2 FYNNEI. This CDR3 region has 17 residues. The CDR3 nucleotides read TGTGCCACTCAGAGAGGGAGTACAGTAACAACTAATGAAAAACTGTTTTTT. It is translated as CATQRGSTVTTNEKLFF.

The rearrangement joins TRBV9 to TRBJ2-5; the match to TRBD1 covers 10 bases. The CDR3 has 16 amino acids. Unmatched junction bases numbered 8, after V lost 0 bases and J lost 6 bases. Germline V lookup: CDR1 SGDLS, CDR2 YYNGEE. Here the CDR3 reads CASSVDAGTGDKTQYF. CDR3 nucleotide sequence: TGTGCCAGCAGCGTAGACGCCGGGACAGGGGATAAGACCCAGTACTTC. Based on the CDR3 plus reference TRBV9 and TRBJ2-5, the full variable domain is DSGVTQTPKHLITATGQRVTLRCSPRSGDLSVYWYQQSLDQGLQFLIQYYNGEERAKGNILERFSAQQFPDLHSELNLSSLELGDSALYFCASSVDAGTGDKTQYFGPGTRLLVL.

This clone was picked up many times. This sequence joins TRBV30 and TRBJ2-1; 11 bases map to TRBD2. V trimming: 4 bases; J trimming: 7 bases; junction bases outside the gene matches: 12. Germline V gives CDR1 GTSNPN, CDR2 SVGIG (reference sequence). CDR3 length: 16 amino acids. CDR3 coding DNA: TGTGCCTGGACCGCCATAGCGGGAGGGTCCGAGAATGAGCAGTTCTTC. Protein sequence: CAWTAIAGGSENEQFF.

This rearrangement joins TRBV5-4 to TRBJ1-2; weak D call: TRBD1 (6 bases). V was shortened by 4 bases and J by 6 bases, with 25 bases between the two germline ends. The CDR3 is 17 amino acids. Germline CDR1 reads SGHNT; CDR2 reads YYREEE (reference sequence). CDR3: CASSGGPGEQGINGYTF. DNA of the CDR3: TGTGCCAGCAGCGGAGGCCCCGGCGAGCAGGGGATCAATGGCTACACCTTC.

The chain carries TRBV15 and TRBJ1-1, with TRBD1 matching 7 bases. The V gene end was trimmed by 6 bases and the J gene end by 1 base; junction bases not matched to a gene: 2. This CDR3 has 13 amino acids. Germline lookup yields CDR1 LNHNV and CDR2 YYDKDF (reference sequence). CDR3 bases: TGTGCCACCAGGAGGGACAGGAACACTGAAGCTTTCTTT. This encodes CATRRDRNTEAFF.

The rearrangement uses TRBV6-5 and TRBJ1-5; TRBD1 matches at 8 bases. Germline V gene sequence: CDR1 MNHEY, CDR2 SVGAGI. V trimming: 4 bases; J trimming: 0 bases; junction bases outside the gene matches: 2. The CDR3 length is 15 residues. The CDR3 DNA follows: TGTGCCAGCAGTTCGGGACAGGTTAGCAATCAGCCCCAGCATTTT. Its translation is CASSSGQVSNQPQHF.

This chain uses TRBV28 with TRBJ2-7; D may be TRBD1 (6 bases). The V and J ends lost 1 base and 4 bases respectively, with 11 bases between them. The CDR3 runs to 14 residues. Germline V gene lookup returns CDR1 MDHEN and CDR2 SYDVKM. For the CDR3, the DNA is TGTGCCAGCAGTTTATACGAGGACAGTTACGAGCAGTACTTC. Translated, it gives CASSLYEDSYEQYF.

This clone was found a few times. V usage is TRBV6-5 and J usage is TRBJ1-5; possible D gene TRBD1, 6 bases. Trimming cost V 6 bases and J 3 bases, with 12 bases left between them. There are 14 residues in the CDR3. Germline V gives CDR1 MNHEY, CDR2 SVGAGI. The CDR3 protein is CASRPGQLNQPQHF. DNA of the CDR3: TGTGCCAGCAGGCCCGGACAGCTCAATCAGCCCCAGCATTTT.

The CDR3 nucleotides are TGCGCCAGCAGCTTAAATTACCGGGGACAGAGACCCTACGAGCAGTACTTC. This codes for CASSLNYRGQRPYEQYF. The gene calls are TRBV5-1 and TRBJ2-7; 7 nucleotides align to TRBD1. From germline, CDR1 is SGHRS and CDR2 YFSETQ. V dropped 2 bases and J dropped 2; count of bases not matched to a gene: 13. This CDR3 region has 17 residues.